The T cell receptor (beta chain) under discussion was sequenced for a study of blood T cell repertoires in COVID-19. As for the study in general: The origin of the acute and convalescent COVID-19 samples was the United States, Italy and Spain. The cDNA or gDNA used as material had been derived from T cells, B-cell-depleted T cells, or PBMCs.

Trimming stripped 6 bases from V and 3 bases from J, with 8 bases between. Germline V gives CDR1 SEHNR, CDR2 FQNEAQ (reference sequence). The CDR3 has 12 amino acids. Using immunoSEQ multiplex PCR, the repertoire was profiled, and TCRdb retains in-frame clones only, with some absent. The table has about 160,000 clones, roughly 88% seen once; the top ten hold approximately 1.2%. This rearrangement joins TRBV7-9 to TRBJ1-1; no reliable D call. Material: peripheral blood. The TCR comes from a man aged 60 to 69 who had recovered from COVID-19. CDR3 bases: TGTGCCAGCAGTGGGGAGTACACTGAAGCTTTCTTT. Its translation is CASSGEYTEAFF.